This record covers a single T cell receptor (beta chain). This sample was taken from a study of blood T cell repertoires in COVID-19. Study summary: Material from acute and convalescent COVID-19 was sourced from the United States, Italy and Spain. Nucleic acid was either cDNA or gDNA, and it came from T cells, B-cell-depleted T cells, or PBMCs.

The CDR3 sequence is 13 residues long. CDR1 and CDR2 (germline): LNHDA, SQIVND (reference sequence). V was pared by 8 bases and J by 0 bases, with 5 bases between. Original processing methods: Amplifying reference gene primers gave estimates of nucleated cell counts. The protocol was immunoSEQ multiplex PCR, while the TCRdb copy is restricted to in-frame clones and leaves out a portion. The V and J calls and the clone size are those of that table, but D and trimming were determined from the DNA. The sample shows tens of thousands of clones, over 80% of them seen only once. This sequence originates from a man older than 75 with active COVID-19. Sequencing was performed on peripheral blood. The chain combines TRBV19 with TRBJ2-6; D remains ambiguous. The CDR3 loop is CASAYSGANVLTF. The CDR3 coding sequence is TGTGCCAGTGCGTACTCTGGGGCCAACGTCCTGACTTTC.